This TCR beta chain was sequenced during a study of radiotherapy plus CTLA-4 blockade in lung cancer (dated by TCRdb to 2017 to 2018). At the level of the whole study: Objective responses occurred in approximately 17% of enrolled patients, and 30% to 35% achieved disease control. Overall results and qualifications from the work: The strongest predictors of response, as reported, were early dynamic changes in blood T cell clones along with a rise in serum interferon-beta after radiation. After treatment with radiotherapy and ipilimumab, TCR clones that came from tumors expanded in the peripheral blood.

This clone was picked up one time. The specificity of this receptor is unknown. The sample holds no much larger clone one base away, and base qualities are not on file. The study evaluated CTLA-4 blockade (ipilimumab) given together with focal radiation therapy in patients who had chemo-refractory metastatic non-small-cell lung cancer. The library was prepared using the immunoSEQ multiplex PCR assay. TCRdb obtained this table from immuneACCESS and retained in-frame rearrangements with V and J assigned. These tables miss some clones; where compared with another copy, unresolved V genes account for less than half of the shortfall, and the remainder is unexplained. The sample yields tens of thousands of clones; around 82% were counted once. The biggest ten clones account for more than 0.75% of the sample. The CDR3, cysteine through phenylalanine, is 13 amino acids long. The DNA shown is the 39-base CDR3, in frame from base 1. The germline V gene provides CDR1 SGHRS and CDR2 YFSETQ. V loses 4 bases, J loses 8 bases, and the germline ends lie 15 bases apart.

The receptor was isolated from a human donor with non-small cell lung cancer who had stable disease on radiotherapy plus ipilimumab. The rearrangement combines TRBV5-1 with TRBJ1-2; D gene: possibly TRBD1, on 5 matching bases. Material: peripheral blood, obtained from a patient treated with radiotherapy plus ipilimumab. The CDR3 protein sequence reads: CASSLEGKKGYTF. The DNA sequence follows: TGCGCCAGCAGCCTTGAGGGGAAAAAAGGCTACACCTTC.